The TCR beta chain under discussion was sequenced for a study of PD-1 blockade in classical Hodgkin lymphoma. The study, taken as a whole, reports: By C4D1, CD4+ diversity increased significantly, especially in complete responders. Lower baseline TCR diversity marked trial partial responders and progressors. Reported baseline diversity: healthy donors highest, relapsed/refractory patients lowest.

Each of the patients experienced relapse following autologous stem cell transplantation, and their brentuximab vedotin exposure differed. Complete response, partial response or progressive disease were the best responses. A remark on this clone: The antigen remains unidentified.

V was pared by 4 bases and J by 5 bases, with 14 bases between. Germline CDR1 and CDR2: LNHDA and SQIVND (reference sequence). This CDR3 has 15 residues. The assay was immunoSEQ multiplex PCR, and TCRdb's table has in-frame clones only and misses some. This table has 90,000 to 120,000 clones, 89% appearing once. This sequence joins TRBV19 and TRBJ2-2; D possibly matches TRBD1 or TRBD2 (7 bases each). Sample: peripheral blood mononuclear cells (PBMCs), taken before the second cycle of nivolumab. The clonotype originates from a human donor with classical Hodgkin lymphoma. CDR3 sequence reads: CASSTRQGGTGELFF. In DNA, the CDR3 is TGTGCCAGTAGTACCCGACAGGGAGGGACCGGGGAGCTGTTTTTT.